Following are 20 T cell receptor beta chains from one sample sequenced in a study of T cell changes during pregnancy in multiple sclerosis. Using immunoSEQ multiplex PCR, the repertoire was profiled, and TCRdb retains in-frame clones only, with some absent. The sample carries roughly 59,000 clones, about 93% recorded once. Sequences were derived from CD8+ T cells from peripheral blood mononuclear cells, sampled in the second trimester of pregnancy. The receptors come from a female donor with multiple sclerosis, enrolled in a pregnancy study.

J is TRBJ2-7 and V is TRBV13, with no clear D. V lost 3 bases and J 7 bases, leaving 13 bases between the germline ends. CDR1 and CDR2 (germline): PRHDT, FYEKMQ (reference sequence). This CDR3 has 13 amino acids. CDR3 residues: CASSFYGVGEQYF. The CDR3 nucleotides are TGTGCCAGCAGCTTCTACGGAGTGGGTGAGCAGTACTTC.

The count of this clone is one. The V call is TRBV11-3, the J call TRBJ1-5; D uncertain. With 7 bases removed from V and 3 bases from J, the gap between germline ends came to 25 bases. Germline V gene lookup returns CDR1 SGHNT and CDR2 YENEEA. CDR3 length: 18 residues. The CDR3 DNA sequence: TGTGCCAGCAACTTTCGCTGGGGAGGGATCTCTCTCAATCAGCCCCAGCATTTT. Protein sequence: CASNFRWGGISLNQPQHF.

The chain uses TRBV27 and TRBJ2-7; 9 nucleotides agree with TRBD1. CDR3 size: 13 residues. Germline V gene data show CDR1 as MNHEY and CDR2 as SMNVEV (reference sequence). V dropped 4 bases and J dropped 4; count of bases not matched to a gene: 2. Here the CDR3 DNA reads TGTGCCAGCAGTTGGGGACAGGGTTACGAGCAGTACTTC. Translated: CASSWGQGYEQYF.

The chain links TRBV10-3 to TRBJ1-2; 7 nucleotides line up with TRBD1. Germline V gene lookup returns CDR1 ENHRY and CDR2 SYGVKD. The trim removed 3 bases at V and 7 bases at J, leaving 8 bases unmatched. The CDR3 loop spans 14 amino acids. CDR3 DNA: TGTGCCATCAGTGACGGAGACAGGGTGGGTGGCTACACCTTC. It specifies CAISDGDRVGGYTF.

The chain employs TRBV7-9 and TRBJ1-2; D is perhaps TRBD1 (6 bases). The CDR3 covers 16 residues. Germline CDR1 is SEHNR and CDR2 is FQNEAQ (reference sequence). Deletions cut 5 bases from V and 0 bases from J, with 16 bases between. The DNA of the CDR3 is TGTGCCAGCAGCCCCGCTGGGGGGGCACCTAACTATGGCTACACCTTC. As protein: CASSPAGGAPNYGYTF.

This clone occurred once. The chain combines TRBV27 with TRBJ2-7; D might be TRBD1 (5 bases). Germline V lookup: CDR1 MNHEY, CDR2 SMNVEV (reference sequence). Between the trimmed V and J ends, which lost 5 bases and 0 bases, there was a span of 8 bases. The CDR3 is 13 residues long. CDR3 in DNA: TGTGCCAGCAGTCCAGGGTACTCCTACGAGCAGTACTTC. As protein: CASSPGYSYEQYF.

V and J are TRBV7-9 and TRBJ2-1, with 7 bases aligning to TRBD2. V lost 5 bases to trimming and J lost 9 bases; unmatched junction nucleotides: 7. The length of the CDR3 is 13 residues. The germline CDR1 and CDR2 sequences are SEHNR and FQNEAQ (reference sequence). The CDR3 sequence is CASSTVSGLEQFF. DNA of the CDR3: TGTGCCAGCAGCACCGTTAGCGGGCTTGAGCAGTTCTTC.

V gene TRBV10-3 combines with J gene TRBJ1-1, with 9 bases lining up with TRBD1. In germline, CDR1 is ENHRY, CDR2 SYGVKD. The CDR3 runs 15 residues. V was pared by 4 bases and J by 6 bases, with 9 bases of the junction left unmatched. The CDR3 is CAISAGQGRGSEAFF. The CDR3, as DNA: TGTGCCATCAGTGCGGGACAGGGAAGGGGCTCTGAAGCTTTCTTT.

This clone was recorded only once. V and J are TRBV6-5 and TRBJ1-2, with D possibly matching TRBD1 (5 bases). CDR3 length: 14 residues. Between the trimmed V and J ends, which lost 6 bases and 1 base, there was a span of 12 bases. Germline V gene sequence: CDR1 MNHEY, CDR2 SVGAGI. The CDR3 here is CASSPKTVNYGYTF. The CDR3 DNA sequence: TGTGCCAGCAGCCCTAAGACAGTTAACTATGGCTACACCTTC.

CDR3 in amino acids: CAWSVGGGGLDTQYF. The CDR3 DNA follows: TGTGCCTGGAGTGTTGGAGGGGGCGGGTTAGATACGCAGTATTTT. The chain carries TRBV30 and TRBJ2-3, with D perhaps TRBD1 (7 bases). The germline V gene encodes CDR1 GTSNPN and CDR2 SVGIG (reference sequence). Trimming took 0 bases from V and 5 from J, leaving 15 bases between them. The CDR3 runs to 15 residues.

This sequence joins TRBV2 and TRBJ2-1; 9 nucleotides align to TRBD2. Germline V gene sequence: CDR1 SNHLY, CDR2 FYNNEI. J was trimmed by 6 bases and V by 0 bases; bases with no gene match: 12. The CDR3 is 18 residues long. This CDR3 reads CASSEAHQRGVLGNEQFF. DNA for the CDR3: TGTGCCAGCAGTGAAGCGCACCAGCGGGGGGTCTTAGGCAATGAGCAGTTCTTC.

V gene TRBV9 combines with J gene TRBJ1-1; the match to TRBD1 covers 8 bases. The CDR3 covers 15 residues. Trimming at V came to 3 bases and at J to 2 bases, leaving 6 bases not matched to a gene. Germline V gene lookup returns CDR1 SGDLS and CDR2 YYNGEE. CDR3 region: CASSDDGQGNTEAFF. The DNA of the CDR3 is TGTGCCAGCAGCGACGATGGACAGGGCAACACTGAAGCTTTCTTT.

The rearrangement links TRBV29-1 to TRBJ2-3; D is undetermined. V was clipped by 5 bases and J by 3 bases, with 12 bases between them. The CDR3 spans 13 residues. Looked up from germline, CDR1 is SQVTM and CDR2 is ANQGSEA. In DNA, the CDR3 is TGCAGCGTTACTCTGATGCATACAGATACGCAGTATTTT. Protein product: CSVTLMHTDTQYF.

The CDR3 DNA follows: TGTGCCAGCAGCCAGGGGAACACAGATACGCAGTATTTT. It is translated as CASSQGNTDTQYF. The J gene is TRBJ2-3, the V gene TRBV13; D is perhaps TRBD1 (6 bases). CDR1 is PRHDT and CDR2 is FYEKMQ in the germline V gene (reference sequence). This CDR3 contains 13 residues. V lost 5 bases, J lost 2 bases, and 8 bases lay in between.

V and J are TRBV28 and TRBJ2-7, with 7 bases fitting TRBD1. Germline V gives CDR1 MDHEN, CDR2 SYDVKM. The CDR3 loop spans 13 amino acids. The trim removed 9 bases at V and 0 bases at J, leaving 5 bases unmatched. The CDR3 bases are TGTGCCAGTGGGGACAGCCCCTCCTACGAGCAGTACTTC. Protein: CASGDSPSYEQYF.

V gene TRBV28 combines with J gene TRBJ1-1; D is possibly TRBD1 (5 bases). This CDR3 contains 14 residues. V gave up 4 bases and J gave up 7 bases, with 16 bases separating them. Germline CDR1 and CDR2: MDHEN and SYDVKM. Here the CDR3 reads CASSSVTNGGEAFF. In DNA form, the CDR3 reads TGTGCCAGCAGTTCGGTCACAAACGGGGGTGAAGCTTTCTTT.

This rearrangement joins TRBV6-1 to TRBJ2-7, with 9 bases matching TRBD1. Trimming cost V 7 bases and J 4 bases; bases outside gene matches: 8. Per germline, CDR1 MNHNS and CDR2 SASEGT. This CDR3 contains 14 residues. CDR3 nucleotides: TGTGCCAGCAAGCTCTCGGGACAGGGTTACGAGCAGTACTTC. It translates to CASKLSGQGYEQYF.

The chain carries TRBV13 and TRBJ1-2; D gene ambiguous. V shed 4 bases and J shed 3 bases, with 12 bases lying between them. Per germline, CDR1 PRHDT and CDR2 FYEKMQ (reference sequence). CDR3 length: 14 residues. CDR3 amino acids: CASSWSGSDYGYTF. The CDR3 nucleotides read TGTGCCAGCAGCTGGTCGGGGAGCGACTATGGCTACACCTTC.

The J gene is TRBJ2-1, the V gene TRBV19; 7 positions agree with TRBD2. The CDR3 has 14 residues. Germline trimming cut 5 bases from V and 4 bases from J; bases unmatched to any gene: 5. Per the germline V gene, CDR1 is LNHDA and CDR2 is SQIVND (reference sequence). In DNA form, the CDR3 reads TGTGCCAGTAGTTGGGGGGGATCATACAATGAGCAGTTCTTC. This gives the protein CASSWGGSYNEQFF.

The chain couples TRBV27 to TRBJ2-3, with 14 bases fitting TRBD2. The germline V gene encodes CDR1 MNHEY and CDR2 SMNVEV (reference sequence). V trimming: 5 bases; J trimming: 2 bases; junction bases outside the gene matches: 6. The CDR3 has 17 amino acids. As DNA, the CDR3 is TGTGCCAGCAGTCTCGGGACTAGCGGGGGTTCCACAGATACGCAGTATTTT. This codes for CASSLGTSGGSTDTQYF.